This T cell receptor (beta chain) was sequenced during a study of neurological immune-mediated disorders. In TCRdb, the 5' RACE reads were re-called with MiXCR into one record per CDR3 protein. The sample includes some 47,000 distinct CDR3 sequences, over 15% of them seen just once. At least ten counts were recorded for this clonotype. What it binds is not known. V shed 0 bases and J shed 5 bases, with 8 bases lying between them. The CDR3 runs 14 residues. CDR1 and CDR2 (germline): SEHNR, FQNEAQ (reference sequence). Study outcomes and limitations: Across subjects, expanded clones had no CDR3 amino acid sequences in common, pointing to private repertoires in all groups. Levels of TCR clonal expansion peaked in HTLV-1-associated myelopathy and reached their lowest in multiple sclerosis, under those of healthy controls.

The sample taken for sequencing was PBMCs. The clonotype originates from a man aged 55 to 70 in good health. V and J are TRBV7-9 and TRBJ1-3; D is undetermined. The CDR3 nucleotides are TGTGCCAGCAGCTTAGCCACAGATAGAAACACCATATATTTT. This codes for CASSLATDRNTIYF.